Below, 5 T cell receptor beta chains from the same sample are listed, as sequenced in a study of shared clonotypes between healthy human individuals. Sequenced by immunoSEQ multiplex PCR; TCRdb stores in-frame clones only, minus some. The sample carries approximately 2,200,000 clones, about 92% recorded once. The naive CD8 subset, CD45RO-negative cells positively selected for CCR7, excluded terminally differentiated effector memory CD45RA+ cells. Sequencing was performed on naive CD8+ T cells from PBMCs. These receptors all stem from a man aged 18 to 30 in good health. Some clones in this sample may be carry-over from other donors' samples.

As DNA, the CDR3 is TGTGCCAGGCAACCCGGGACAGGCCATAACACCGGGGAGCTGTTTTTT. Amino acids: CARQPGTGHNTGELFF. The V and J genes are TRBV7-9 and TRBJ2-2; TRBD1 aligns across 8 bases. Germline V gene data show CDR1 as SEHNR and CDR2 as FQNEAQ (reference sequence). The length of the CDR3 is 16 residues. Germline trimming cut 9 bases from V and 2 bases from J; bases unmatched to any gene: 11.

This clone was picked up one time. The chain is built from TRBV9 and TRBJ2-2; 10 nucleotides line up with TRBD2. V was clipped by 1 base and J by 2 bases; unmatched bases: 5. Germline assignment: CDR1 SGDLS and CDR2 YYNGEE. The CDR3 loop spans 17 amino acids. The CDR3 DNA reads TGTGCCAGCAGCGTACCAGCGGGAGGGCCAAACACCGGGGAGCTGTTTTTT. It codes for CASSVPAGGPNTGELFF.

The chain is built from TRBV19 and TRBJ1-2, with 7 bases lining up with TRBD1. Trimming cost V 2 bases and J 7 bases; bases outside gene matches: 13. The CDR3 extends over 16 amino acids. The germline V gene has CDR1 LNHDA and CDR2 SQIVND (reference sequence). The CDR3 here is CASSIHARDSFSGYTF. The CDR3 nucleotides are TGTGCCAGTAGTATACACGCCAGGGACAGCTTTTCTGGCTACACCTTC.

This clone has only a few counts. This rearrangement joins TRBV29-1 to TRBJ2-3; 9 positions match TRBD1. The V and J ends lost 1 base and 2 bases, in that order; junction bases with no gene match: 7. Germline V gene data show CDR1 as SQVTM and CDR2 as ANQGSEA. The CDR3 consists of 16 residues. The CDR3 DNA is TGCAGCGTTGAAGGGACAGGGGATGGGGACACAGATACGCAGTATTTT. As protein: CSVEGTGDGDTDTQYF.

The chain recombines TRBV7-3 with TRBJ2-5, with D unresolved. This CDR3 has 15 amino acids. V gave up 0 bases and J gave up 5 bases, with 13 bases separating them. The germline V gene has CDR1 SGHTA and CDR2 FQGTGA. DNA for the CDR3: TGTGCCAGCAGCTTAACTGGGCCCCGCCAGGAGACCCAGTACTTC. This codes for CASSLTGPRQETQYF.